A selection of T cell receptor beta chains follows, all from one sample in a study of blood T cell repertoires in COVID-19. Method: immunoSEQ multiplex PCR; TCRdb's copy keeps in-frame clones and lacks some. Found here are 75,000 to 95,000 clones, less than 85% of them singletons; the top ten hold under 5%. Sequencing was done on a sample of peripheral blood. These receptors all come from a man between 65 and 80 years old with COVID-19, enrolled during active disease. Both conserved end residues are part of each CDR3. D genes are given only for firm matches. Only part of the rows carry a size: once, few, many, or a class if the clone is expanded.

abundance: NA; v_gene: TRBV27; j_gene: TRBJ2-7; d_gene: TRBD1; CDR3aa: CASSQQGSSYEQYF; CDR3nt: TGTGCCAGCAGCCAACAGGGGAGCTCCTACGAGCAGTACTTC
abundance: few; v_gene: TRBV3-1/TRBV3-2; j_gene: TRBJ2-7; d_gene: NA; CDR3aa: CASSPRTGNYEQYF; CDR3nt: TGTGCCAGCAGCCCCCGAACGGGGAACTACGAGCAGTACTTC
abundance: NA; v_gene: TRBV28; j_gene: TRBJ1-2; d_gene: TRBD1; CDR3aa: CASSLTGGGGYTF; CDR3nt: TGTGCCAGCAGTTTAACAGGGGGCGGAGGCTACACCTTC
abundance: NA; v_gene: TRBV7-9; j_gene: TRBJ1-6; d_gene: TRBD1; CDR3aa: CASSLSVQGVFLNSPLHF; CDR3nt: TGTGCCAGCAGCTTAAGTGTCCAGGGGGTTTTCCTTAATTCACCCCTCCACTTT
abundance: NA; v_gene: TRBV15; j_gene: TRBJ2-1; d_gene: TRBD2; CDR3aa: CATRREAGGWDEQFF; CDR3nt: TGTGCCACCAGGCGGGAAGCGGGAGGGTGGGATGAGCAGTTCTTC
abundance: NA; v_gene: TRBV27; j_gene: TRBJ2-2; d_gene: TRBD1; CDR3aa: CASSFTGAGELFF; CDR3nt: TGTGCCAGCAGTTTCACAGGGGCCGGGGAGCTGTTTTTT
abundance: NA; v_gene: TRBV18; j_gene: TRBJ2-7; d_gene: TRBD1; CDR3aa: CASSPGQFYEQYF; CDR3nt: TGTGCCAGCTCACCGGGACAGTTCTACGAGCAGTACTTC
abundance: NA; v_gene: TRBV27; j_gene: TRBJ2-3; d_gene: NA; CDR3aa: CASSLFLAGSKDTQYF; CDR3nt: TGTGCCAGCAGTTTATTTCTTGCGGGATCGAAAGATACGCAGTATTTT
abundance: few; v_gene: TRBV27; j_gene: TRBJ1-2; d_gene: TRBD1; CDR3aa: CASSLSTGGVGYTF; CDR3nt: TGTGCCAGCAGTTTATCGACAGGGGGCGTGGGCTACACCTTC
abundance: NA; v_gene: TRBV7-9; j_gene: TRBJ1-2; d_gene: NA; CDR3aa: CASSLAGGAGYTF; CDR3nt: TGTGCCAGCAGCTTGGCGGGGGGAGCTGGCTACACCTTC
abundance: NA; v_gene: TRBV16; j_gene: TRBJ1-2; d_gene: TRBD1; CDR3aa: CASSQSVVDRGYGYTF; CDR3nt: TGTGCCAGCAGCCAATCGGTTGTAGACAGGGGCTATGGCTACACCTTC
abundance: NA; v_gene: TRBV5-1; j_gene: TRBJ2-2; d_gene: NA; CDR3aa: CASYPGVSNTGELFF; CDR3nt: TGCGCCAGCTATCCGGGGGTATCGAACACCGGGGAGCTGTTTTTT
abundance: NA; v_gene: TRBV24-1; j_gene: TRBJ2-7; d_gene: TRBD2; CDR3aa: CATSDLEREGGEQYF; CDR3nt: TGTGCCACCAGTGATTTGGAGCGGGAGGGCGGCGAGCAGTACTTC
abundance: once; v_gene: TRBV24-1; j_gene: TRBJ2-7; d_gene: NA; CDR3aa: CATSDFNGYEQYF; CDR3nt: TGTGCCACCAGTGATTTTAACGGCTACGAGCAGTACTTC
abundance: NA; v_gene: TRBV6-5; j_gene: TRBJ1-5; d_gene: NA; CDR3aa: CASSPVQNQPQHF; CDR3nt: TGTGCCAGCAGCCCCGTCCAGAATCAGCCCCAGCATTTT
abundance: NA; v_gene: TRBV9; j_gene: TRBJ2-7; d_gene: TRBD2; CDR3aa: CASSERLAGVLGEQYF; CDR3nt: TGTGCCAGCAGCGAGCGACTAGCGGGAGTTTTGGGTGAGCAGTACTTC
abundance: NA; v_gene: TRBV6-2/TRBV6-3; j_gene: TRBJ2-3; d_gene: NA; CDR3aa: CASSYGAGVAGTDTQYF; CDR3nt: TGTGCCAGCAGTTATGGCGCAGGCGTGGCGGGGACAGATACGCAGTATTTT
abundance: NA; v_gene: TRBV12-5; j_gene: TRBJ2-3; d_gene: TRBD2; CDR3aa: CASGTSGTDTQYF; CDR3nt: TGTGCTAGTGGGACTAGCGGTACAGATACGCAGTATTTT
abundance: NA; v_gene: TRBV6-5; j_gene: TRBJ2-7; d_gene: TRBD2; CDR3aa: CASSQAGGNYEQYF; CDR3nt: TGTGCCAGCAGTCAGGCCGGGGGGAACTACGAGCAGTACTTC
abundance: few; v_gene: TRBV7-2; j_gene: TRBJ2-2; d_gene: NA; CDR3aa: CASSLGGTPTGELFF; CDR3nt: TGTGCCAGCAGCTTAGGGGGGACACCCACCGGGGAGCTGTTTTTT
abundance: NA; v_gene: TRBV5-1; j_gene: TRBJ2-7; d_gene: NA; CDR3aa: CASSRDSNRGGTTYEQYF; CDR3nt: TGCGCCAGCAGCCGGGACAGCAATCGTGGCGGGACGACCTACGAGCAGTACTTC
abundance: NA; v_gene: TRBV27; j_gene: TRBJ2-1; d_gene: TRBD2; CDR3aa: CASSPVFGRARGEQFF; CDR3nt: TGTGCCAGCAGTCCCGTTTTCGGGAGGGCTCGGGGTGAGCAGTTCTTC
abundance: NA; v_gene: TRBV27; j_gene: TRBJ2-3; d_gene: TRBD2; CDR3aa: CASSALAGASTDTQYF; CDR3nt: TGTGCCAGCAGTGCCTTAGCGGGTGCTAGCACAGATACGCAGTATTTT
abundance: NA; v_gene: TRBV5-1; j_gene: TRBJ2-1; d_gene: NA; CDR3aa: CASSFFESWEQFF; CDR3nt: TGCGCCAGCAGCTTCTTTGAGAGCTGGGAGCAGTTCTTC
abundance: NA; v_gene: TRBV19; j_gene: TRBJ2-7; d_gene: TRBD2; CDR3aa: CASSVTSGYYEQYF; CDR3nt: TGTGCCAGTAGTGTGACTAGCGGATACTACGAGCAGTACTTC
abundance: few; v_gene: TRBV7-2; j_gene: TRBJ2-5; d_gene: TRBD1; CDR3aa: CASRGQGQETQYF; CDR3nt: TGTGCCAGCAGAGGACAGGGTCAAGAGACCCAGTACTTC
abundance: NA; v_gene: TRBV5-4; j_gene: TRBJ2-5; d_gene: TRBD1; CDR3aa: CASSFDRGGETQYF; CDR3nt: TGTGCCAGCAGCTTTGACAGGGGTGGAGAGACCCAGTACTTC
abundance: NA; v_gene: TRBV5-1; j_gene: TRBJ1-1; d_gene: TRBD1; CDR3aa: CASSPRDRGNPEAFF; CDR3nt: TGCGCCAGCAGCCCCCGGGACAGGGGAAACCCTGAAGCTTTCTTT
abundance: NA; v_gene: TRBV15; j_gene: TRBJ2-7; d_gene: NA; CDR3aa: CATSRRQASYEQYF; CDR3nt: TGTGCCACCAGCAGACGTCAAGCCTCCTACGAGCAGTACTTC
abundance: NA; v_gene: TRBV5-4; j_gene: TRBJ2-6; d_gene: NA; CDR3aa: CASSLWAAGANVLTF; CDR3nt: TGTGCCAGCAGCTTGTGGGCAGCTGGGGCCAACGTCCTGACTTTC
abundance: NA; v_gene: TRBV7-3; j_gene: TRBJ2-1; d_gene: NA; CDR3aa: CASSLRAGMRFF; CDR3nt: TGTGCCAGCAGCTTAAGGGCAGGAATGAGGTTCTTC
abundance: NA; v_gene: TRBV6-5; j_gene: TRBJ2-1; d_gene: TRBD1; CDR3aa: CASSKGQGPYNEQFF; CDR3nt: TGTGCCAGCAGTAAGGGACAGGGGCCCTACAATGAGCAGTTCTTC
abundance: once; v_gene: TRBV3-1/TRBV3-2; j_gene: TRBJ2-1; d_gene: NA; CDR3aa: CASSQSYIAAEQFF; CDR3nt: TGTGCCAGCAGCCAATCCTATATCGCAGCGGAGCAGTTCTTC
abundance: NA; v_gene: TRBV7-3; j_gene: TRBJ2-2; d_gene: NA; CDR3aa: CASSLGGAELFF; CDR3nt: TGTGCCAGCAGCTTAGGGGGGGCGGAGCTGTTTTTT
abundance: NA; v_gene: TRBV27; j_gene: TRBJ2-7; d_gene: TRBD2; CDR3aa: CASSPGRTSGSIGYEQYF; CDR3nt: TGTGCCAGCAGTCCAGGGAGGACTAGCGGGAGTATCGGCTACGAGCAGTACTTC
abundance: NA; v_gene: TRBV5-1; j_gene: TRBJ2-2; d_gene: NA; CDR3aa: CASSSLPGFGGELFF; CDR3nt: TGCGCCAGCAGCTCTCTCCCGGGGTTCGGCGGGGAGCTGTTTTTT
abundance: few; v_gene: TRBV28; j_gene: TRBJ2-7; d_gene: NA; CDR3aa: CASSIEAGLTYEQYF; CDR3nt: TGTGCCAGCAGTATTGAGGCGGGTCTCACCTACGAGCAGTACTTC
abundance: NA; v_gene: TRBV6-5; j_gene: TRBJ2-7; d_gene: NA; CDR3aa: CASSRGSGSYEQYF; CDR3nt: TGTGCCAGCAGTCGGGGGAGCGGTTCCTACGAGCAGTACTTC
abundance: NA; v_gene: TRBV6-5; j_gene: TRBJ2-1; d_gene: TRBD2; CDR3aa: CASISDWGGYNEQFF; CDR3nt: TGTGCCAGCATTTCAGATTGGGGGGGTTACAATGAGCAGTTCTTC
abundance: NA; v_gene: TRBV19; j_gene: TRBJ2-2; d_gene: TRBD2; CDR3aa: CASRGSAGGTGTGELFF; CDR3nt: TGTGCCAGTAGGGGGTCAGCGGGAGGCACCGGTACCGGGGAGCTGTTTTTT
abundance: NA; v_gene: TRBV7-2; j_gene: TRBJ2-2; d_gene: TRBD2; CDR3aa: CASSLKSGRAFGELFF; CDR3nt: TGTGCCAGCAGCTTAAAAAGCGGGAGGGCCTTCGGGGAGCTGTTTTTT
abundance: NA; v_gene: TRBV10-3; j_gene: TRBJ1-1; d_gene: TRBD1; CDR3aa: CAISNGPGTGRNTEAFF; CDR3nt: TGTGCCATCAGTAACGGTCCCGGGACAGGGCGGAACACTGAAGCTTTCTTT
abundance: NA; v_gene: TRBV2; j_gene: TRBJ2-6; d_gene: TRBD2; CDR3aa: CASTSLLAGGSGANVLTF; CDR3nt: TGTGCCAGCACGTCACTACTAGCGGGGGGCTCTGGGGCCAACGTCCTGACTTTC
abundance: NA; v_gene: TRBV7-2; j_gene: TRBJ1-1; d_gene: TRBD1; CDR3aa: CASSSQPGQKIEAFF; CDR3nt: TGTGCCAGCAGCTCCCAACCGGGACAGAAAATTGAAGCTTTCTTT
abundance: NA; v_gene: TRBV19; j_gene: TRBJ1-6; d_gene: NA; CDR3aa: CASSRFARTGNNSPLHF; CDR3nt: TGTGCCAGTAGTCGATTTGCCCGAACAGGAAATAATTCACCCCTCCACTTT
abundance: once; v_gene: TRBV5-1; j_gene: TRBJ1-6; d_gene: TRBD1; CDR3aa: CASSLGQGSSPLHF; CDR3nt: TGCGCCAGCAGCTTGGGACAGGGGAGTTCACCCCTCCACTTT
abundance: NA; v_gene: TRBV3-1/TRBV3-2; j_gene: TRBJ2-5; d_gene: NA; CDR3aa: CASSQSSFGETQYF; CDR3nt: TGTGCCAGCAGCCAGTCCTCCTTCGGGGAGACCCAGTACTTC
abundance: NA; v_gene: TRBV5-1; j_gene: TRBJ1-4; d_gene: NA; CDR3aa: CASSAGGSHNEKLFF; CDR3nt: TGCGCCAGCAGCGCGGGGGGCAGCCATAATGAAAAACTGTTTTTT
abundance: NA; v_gene: TRBV30; j_gene: TRBJ1-5; d_gene: NA; CDR3aa: CAWSPIGGAHQHF; CDR3nt: TGTGCCTGGAGTCCCATTGGGGGGGCCCACCAGCATTTT
abundance: few; v_gene: TRBV2; j_gene: TRBJ2-1; d_gene: TRBD2; CDR3aa: CASTTSGRAREQFF; CDR3nt: TGTGCCAGCACGACTAGCGGGAGGGCACGAGAGCAGTTCTTC